This is a list of T cell receptor beta chains from one sample in a study of glioma-infiltrating T cells after dendritic cell vaccination. Assay used: immunoSEQ multiplex PCR; TCRdb lists only in-frame clones, some missing. The table records about 49,000 clones, 65% to 90% of them present only once. Sequenced here: blood, sampled before dendritic cell vaccination. Receptors were obtained from a human donor with glioblastoma. Each CDR3 is given without its conserved first and last residue.

V	J	CDR3
TRBV7-9	TRBJ1-6	ASSPGTWGNSPLH
TRBV19	TRBJ1-1	ASSTEGVNTEAF
TRBV7-8	TRBJ1-2	ASSLGTGEYGYT
TRBV7-3	TRBJ1-1	ASSLGSAGTEAF
TRBV7-2	TRBJ1-5	ASSLLAGSNQPQH
TRBV29-1	TRBJ2-3	SVGSGTSDTQY
TRBV19	TRBJ1-5	ASRDSSGSNQPQH
TRBV5-1	TRBJ1-1	ASSLGTGRNTEAF
TRBV11-3	TRBJ2-6	ASSAGTGNSGANVLT
TRBV5-1	TRBJ2-3	AGSYYGTSDTQY
TRBV7-2	TRBJ2-7	ASSLEVVASGEQY
TRBV15	TRBJ1-2	ATSRDPGTGGLDGYT
TRBV5-4	TRBJ2-5	ASSSTGSQETQY
TRBV4-2	TRBJ2-6	ASSQGKGALTGANVLT
TRBV6-5	TRBJ1-2	ASSPRTAFDGYT
TRBV30	TRBJ1-2	AWDPGRTGGVGYT
TRBV21-1	TRBJ2-5	ASSKVSNRTNKEETQY
TRBV7-2	TRBJ2-2	ASSQEGIDTGELF
TRBV28	TRBJ1-1	ASKSGHTEAF
TRBV5-1	TRBJ1-3	ASSLDRGNTIY